Described below is a single TCR beta chain sequence and its context. Its antigen is not yet known. The record has no base qualities; no much larger clone is one base away. The data belong to a study of blood T cells in healthy people across ages (dated by TCRdb to about 2015). Background on the whole study: Template switching captured roughly one uniquely barcoded TCR beta cDNA molecule per two T cells in model experiments. Using deep sequencing normalized with unique cDNA molecular identifiers, the study measured how TCR beta repertoire diversity changes with age. The donors were split into four age groups: young (average about 16 years), middle-aged (about 40), aged (about 62) and long-lived (more than 80). To avoid experimental bias, donors of different ages were spread randomly across the sequencing lanes. Two additional independent replicas of 1 million unique cDNA reads from the same blood draw were analyzed for two donors (one aged 18 to 30 and one aged 80 or older).

Measured from the cysteine to the phenylalanine, the CDR3 is 15 residues long. Here the CDR3 DNA is all that survives: 45 bases in frame from base 1. Trimming at the junction amounts to 2 bases on V and 2 bases on J, and the germline ends lie 12 bases apart. CDR1 and CDR2 are read off the germline V gene as SGHTA and FQGNSA. Libraries were built with 5' RACE. The instrument given in TCRdb is Illumina HiSeq 2500. A second roughly 7 to 12 cycle PCR used a sample-barcoded 5' primer and a J-beta primer mix. Each TCR beta cDNA molecule received a unique molecular identifier from a template-switch 5' adaptor carrying 12 random nucleotides. At least 2.5 million CDR3-containing paired-end reads were obtained from each sample. First-strand cDNA synthesis was performed from all RNA using the Mint cDNA synthesis kit, with priming by a TRBC-specific oligonucleotide. Following uracil-DNA glycosylase treatment, all cDNA underwent a first 18-cycle PCR with the universal primers M1SS and BC2_uni_R. Per the source publication's procedure: For normalization, 1 million high-quality reads, each with a distinct molecular identifier, were randomly selected from each sample. Instead of being binned into consensus sequences, reads that shared molecular identifiers were thrown out. MiTCR, run with a Q25 quality threshold and the strictest error-elimination algorithm, handled CDR3 identification, clonotype clustering and error correction. A nonparametric unseen species model with Euler transformation was used to estimate a lower bound on total TCR beta diversity. In-frame beta chains were kept once TCRdb had trimmed the public reads at Q25 with fastp and called clones with MiXCR. Each CDR3 protein appears once, grouped with its most common genes and DNA. TCRdb's processing, not the authors', yielded these V and J calls. The sample profile shows roughly 800,000 distinct CDR3 sequences; roughly 50% of them were found once. The ten largest account for over 20% of the sample.

The donors were roughly 39 Caucasian individuals from Russia, aged about 6 to 100 years, who were systemically healthy. Each donor gave approximately 10 milliliters of peripheral blood, collected into EDTA-treated Vacutainer tubes. Ficoll-Paque density-gradient centrifugation was used to isolate PBMCs, with at least 7 million obtained per sample. Total RNA was extracted from PBMCs with Trizol reagent, with at least 5 micrograms obtained per sample. For every donor, flow cytometry on a PBMC aliquot measured the percentage of naive CD45RAhigh/CD27high T cells. What the authors observed across the whole study: A strong correlation was found between observed TCR beta diversity and the percentage of naive T cells measured by flow cytometry. Observed TCR beta diversity per million T cells fell roughly linearly with age, and a significant reduction was already apparent by age roughly 40. The long-lived group showed more naive CD4+ T cells, fewer expanded clones and increased TCR diversity than the aged group, suggesting age selection. Estimates of total diversity from one million sequenced T cells were regarded as lower bounds and underestimates. Because profiling used bulk unsorted PBMCs, naive and antigen-experienced compartments could not be compared conclusively. Donor CMV infection status was unknown, potentially confounding age-related changes in expanded clonotypes.

The sample taken for sequencing was blood. This receptor chain uses TRBV7-2 and TRBJ1-2; no D segment can be confidently identified. The sequence came from a man aged 25 to 40 in good health. The nucleotide sequence reads as follows: TGTGCCAGCAGCTTACATGTGTCAGTCAACTATGGCTACACCTTC. Its protein is CASSLHVSVNYGYTF. With all but the CDR3 taken from the reference TRBV7-2 and TRBJ1-2 genes, the full variable domain is: GAGVSQSPSNKVTEKGKDVELRCDPISGHTALYWYRQSLGQGLEFLIYFQGNSAPDKSGLPSDRFSAERTGGSVSTLTIQRTQQEDSAVYLCASSLHVSVNYGYTFGSGTRLTVV.